This passage covers 7 T cell receptor beta chains from one sample sequenced in a study of T cell responses to AZD1222 COVID-19 vaccine. Sequenced by immunoSEQ multiplex PCR; TCRdb stores in-frame clones only, minus some. The top ten hold 1.5% to 2% of the sample, which has 180,000 or so clones, around nine tenths seen once. Material: peripheral blood, obtained on day 0 of AZD1222 vaccination. Receptors originate from an adult in good health.

The chain has TRBV6-5 and TRBJ1-2, with unresolved D. Trimming left V 5 bases short and J 2 bases short, with 9 bases between. The CDR3 is 13 residues long. From germline, CDR1 is MNHEY and CDR2 SVGAGI. The CDR3, as DNA: TGTGCCAGCAGTCCGGACTGGAACTATGGCTACACCTTC. Its protein is CASSPDWNYGYTF.

The chain couples TRBV6-4 to TRBJ2-1; a possible D gene is TRBD1 (5 bases). V lost 3 bases, J lost 7 bases, and 7 bases lay in between. The CDR3 runs to 12 residues. CDR1 MRHNA and CDR2 SNTAGT come from the germline V gene. CDR3 sequence (DNA): TGTGCCAGCAGTGATCAGGGTAATGAGCAGTTCTTC. Its protein product is CASSDQGNEQFF.

The V and J genes are TRBV9 and TRBJ2-3; tentatively, D is TRBD1 (6 bases). CDR1 and CDR2 from the germline V gene are SGDLS and YYNGEE. The CDR3 spans 16 residues. The V end was cut by 0 bases, the J end by 5 bases, with 16 bases between. Here the CDR3 reads CASSVGVGGWKDTQYF. CDR3 DNA sequence: TGTGCCAGCAGCGTAGGGGTAGGGGGATGGAAAGATACGCAGTATTTT.

V usage is TRBV19 and J usage is TRBJ1-2; 9 bases fit TRBD1. Germline V lookup: CDR1 LNHDA, CDR2 SQIVND (reference sequence). There are 17 residues in the CDR3. Trimming took 2 bases from V and 5 from J; bases not matched to a gene: 12. The CDR3 region is CASSIPGQGPSGYGYTF. For the CDR3, the DNA is TGTGCCAGTAGTATACCGGGACAGGGACCCTCAGGGTATGGCTACACCTTC.

V usage is TRBV14 and J usage is TRBJ2-7; 8 nucleotides align to TRBD1. V dropped 5 bases and J dropped 2; count of bases not matched to a gene: 5. The CDR3 is 14 amino acids. The germline V gene has CDR1 SGHDN and CDR2 FVKESK. The CDR3: CASSIVQGAYEQYF. CDR3 bases: TGTGCCAGCAGCATCGTACAGGGGGCCTACGAGCAGTACTTC.

This chain connects TRBV6-5 to TRBJ2-7, with 7 bases aligning to TRBD1. From germline, CDR1 is MNHEY and CDR2 SVGAGI. The CDR3 sequence is 12 residues long. The J segment lost 5 bases and the V segment lost 4 bases, leaving 2 bases of the junction unmatched. Here the CDR3 reads CASSLDRDEQYF. In nucleotides, the CDR3 is TGTGCCAGCAGTTTAGACAGGGACGAGCAGTACTTC.

The chain has TRBV6-2 or TRBV6-3 and TRBJ2-5; possibly TRBD1 for D (6 bases). The CDR3 consists of 13 residues. Trimming cost V 6 bases and J 4 bases, with 12 bases left between them. The V gene's germline CDR1 is MNHEY and CDR2 SVGEGT. The CDR3 loop reads CASSRQAAETQYF. CDR3 nucleotides: TGTGCCAGCAGCCGACAGGCCGCAGAGACCCAGTACTTC.